These T cell receptor beta chains were read from a single sample in a study of blood T cell repertoires in COVID-19. Profiling relied on immunoSEQ multiplex PCR, and the TCRdb table lists in-frame clones only, not all of them. The table includes approximately 150,000 clones, roughly 90% detected once. The sample consisted of peripheral blood. The receptors derive from a human donor in a cohort sampled during active COVID-19. Each CDR3 is given with its conserved first and last residue. A D gene is named only where the DNA matches it firmly. Size is omitted from some rows. Given values are once, few, many or a class for expanded clones.

TRBJ2-5,TRBD1,TRBV5-1,NA,CASSKLPTGGQTQYF,TGCGCCAGCAGCAAACTGCCAACAGGGGGCCAGACCCAGTACTTC
TRBJ2-2,TRBD1,TRBV6-5,NA,CASSQGQVATGELFF,TGTGCCAGCAGCCAGGGACAGGTTGCCACCGGGGAGCTGTTTTTT
TRBJ1-2,NA,TRBV9,NA,CASGGDYGYTF,TGTGCCAGTGGGGGCGACTATGGCTACACCTTC
TRBJ2-1,TRBD1,TRBV5-8,NA,CASSLETGTGVRNEQFF,TGTGCCAGCAGTTTGGAGACCGGGACAGGGGTACGGAATGAGCAGTTCTTC
TRBJ1-1,NA,TRBV6-5,NA,CASSSTGNTEAFF,TGTGCCAGCAGTTCGACGGGGAACACTGAAGCTTTCTTT
TRBJ2-1,NA,TRBV5-1,NA,CASRRTASYNEQFF,TGCGCCAGCCGCCGGACAGCCTCTTACAATGAGCAGTTCTTC
TRBJ2-3,TRBD2,TRBV5-4,once,CASSSKSGTGGAPDTQYF,TGTGCCAGCAGCTCAAAGAGTGGGACGGGAGGGGCTCCAGATACGCAGTATTTT
TRBJ1-1,NA,TRBV18,NA,CASSSWQGGGSGDTEAFF,TGTGCCAGCTCATCTTGGCAGGGCGGGGGTTCAGGGGACACTGAAGCTTTCTTT
TRBJ2-1,TRBD1,TRBV6-4,NA,CASSDSPGGLYNEQFF,TGTGCCAGCAGTGACTCGCCAGGGGGCCTCTACAATGAGCAGTTCTTC
TRBJ2-5,TRBD2,TRBV2,NA,CASRATRTSGQETQYF,TGTGCCAGCAGGGCGACCCGGACTAGCGGGCAAGAGACCCAGTACTTC